Many counts were recorded for the clone carrying this TCR beta chain. The sample is drawn from a study of early T cells in non-severe SARS-CoV-2 infection. Germline loops: CDR1 SEHNR, CDR2 FQNEAQ (reference sequence). The CDR3 spans 15 residues. With 3 bases removed from V and 2 bases from J, the gap between germline ends came to 11 bases. TCRdb reprocessed the 5' RACE reads with MiXCR, giving one entry per CDR3 protein. The sample carries tens of thousands of distinct CDR3 sequences, 5% to 6% recorded once. The clonotype comes from an adult who was a healthcare worker with PCR-confirmed SARS-CoV-2 infection or an uninfected control (not recorded which). The source material was whole blood, sampled at baseline. This chain links TRBV7-9 with TRBJ2-4; D tentatively fits TRBD1 or TRBD2 (5 bases each). The CDR3 region has the DNA TGTGCCAGCAGCTTGCTATGGGGGACCAAAAACATTCAGTACTTC. This codes for CASSLLWGTKNIQYF.